This TCR beta chain came from a study of T cell repertoires in cytomegalovirus infection. The wider study: Shared public TCR beta signatures pointed to both CMV infection and a matching HLA type. Notes on the study in general: HLA-C-restricted, CMV-specific TCR beta clonotypes were dominant ex vivo. Carriers of CMV and the relevant HLA type were discriminated by public TCR beta frequency.

This clonotype was recorded many times. The antigen remains unidentified. Germline CDR1 and CDR2: SGHTA and FQGNSA. This CDR3 is built from 15 residues. Trimming pared 1 base from V and 4 bases from J, leaving 11 bases between. MiXCR, applied by TCRdb to the reads, yields one record per CDR3 protein. Of some 220,000 distinct CDR3 sequences in the sample, approximately 7% were seen once. This chain joins TRBV7-2 and TRBJ2-1; D ambiguous. Sequencing input: PBMCs. This TCR derives from a human donor in good health (CMV status not recorded). Some clones in this sample may be carry-over from other donors' samples. The CDR3 is CASSLVIGIYNEQFF. CDR3 bases: TGTGCCAGCAGCTTAGTGATAGGCATTTACAATGAGCAGTTCTTC.